This T cell receptor beta chain appears in the sequencing data of a study of brain T cells in children with intractable seizures. Sequencing used immunoSEQ multiplex PCR; TCRdb keeps in-frame clones, though not all of them. The data show around 20,000 clones, approximately 94% seen once. The length of the CDR3 is 14 residues. The germline V gene has CDR1 MDHEN and CDR2 SYDVKM. V lost 6 bases and J lost 4, with 12 bases in between. Regarding this clone: Its cognate antigen is unknown.

Sequencing was limited to surgery cases with top T cell transcript signatures in brain tissue. Regarding the study as a whole: Pre-surgery blood may have been undersampled, hiding some clones. Patients' HCMV serostatus was unknown; virus specificity rests on CDR3 similarity alone.

The chain joins TRBV28 to TRBJ1-4, with a weak D call TRBD1 (6 bases). This clonotype was sampled from a boy under 18 with focal cortical dysplasia and intractable seizures. The source was peripheral blood, collected at surgery. This CDR3 is CASSFGQINEKLFF. Written as DNA, the CDR3 is TGTGCCAGCAGCTTCGGACAGATTAATGAAAAACTGTTTTTT.